This T cell receptor beta chain originates from a study of CD8+CD57+ T cells in acquired aplastic anemia. Patients included in sequencing had previously demonstrated CD8+CD57+ cell expansion by flow cytometry. This clonotype appeared many times. The length of the CDR3 is 16 residues. CDR1 is LGHNA, CDR2 YNFKEQ, per germline. V was cut by 0 bases and J by 2 bases, with 13 bases left in between. The template for TCR beta VDJ and CDR3 sequence profiling was genomic DNA. TCRdb used MiXCR to reprocess the reads, holding one entry per CDR3 protein. The sample has some 170,000 distinct CDR3 sequences; less than 60% are singletons.

The TCR was taken from a human donor with aplastic anemia. Input material: sorted CD4+, CD8+, or CD8+CD57+ T cells (not recorded which) from PBMCs. The rearrangement joins TRBV4-2 to TRBJ1-2; a possible D gene is TRBD1 (5 bases). The CDR3 nucleotides are TGTGCCAGCAGCCAAGAACGTAGACAGTTGAACTATGGCTACACCTTC. Its translation: CASSQERRQLNYGYTF.